This paragraph reports one TCR beta chain. Its recognized antigen is unknown. The input lacks base qualities; no much larger clone sits a single base away. Receptors were amplified or captured by the immunoSEQ multiplex PCR assay. Per the authors' processing: A statistical classification framework was developed to diagnose cytomegalovirus status using the catalog of TCR beta chain sequences. TCRdb obtained this table from immuneACCESS and retained in-frame rearrangements with V and J assigned. These tables miss some clones; where compared with another copy, unresolved V genes account for less than half of the shortfall, and the remainder is unexplained. For V, J and clone size, that table is used; D and trimming come from the DNA. The sample includes some 140,000 clones, with 86% observed a single time. The ten largest clones take up roughly 1.9% of the sample. The entry originates in a study of cytomegalovirus exposure and HLA in healthy donors (dated by TCRdb to the late 2010s). Study-level background: A later analysis indicated that the 120 validation repertoires were generated on the platform also employed for the approximately 700 repertoires of the first cohort. The study was designed to test whether signatures of past pathogen exposure could be identified by cataloging public T cell receptors. Along with the approximately 700-subject first cohort, a separate validation cohort of over a hundred different subjects was used. The study combined high-throughput TCR immunosequencing, statistical association of individual TCRs with disease status, and machine learning to predict cytomegalovirus infection status.

Overall study results and their limits: The study gave a list of roughly 150 TCR beta chains associated with cytomegalovirus. A few of the identified cytomegalovirus-associated TCR beta chains were confirmed in vitro to be specific for cytomegalovirus antigens. The authors suggested that the approach could potentially be generalized to other disease states and immunological phenotypes. Most TCR sequences were observed very rarely across donors, whereas some public TCRs were present in many individuals. The classifier was reported to diagnose cytomegalovirus status with high specificity and sensitivity in both the original and validation cohorts. Subsequent analysis determined that TCRs grouped into clusters in the first cohort also showed a tendency toward co-occurrence across the 120 or so validation repertoires, and about 93% of cluster scores exceeded 0. A later analysis lacked HLA typing for the validation cohort, so it scored co-occurrence in that cohort across all 110 or so repertoires.

Donors formed part of the validation cohort, which comprised over a hundred subjects and was distinct from the first cohort of under 850 subjects. Counted from cysteine to phenylalanine, this CDR3 has 15 amino acids. This entry keeps only the CDR3 DNA: 45 bases, framed from base 1. The germline V gene (reference sequence) gives CDR1 as LNHNV and CDR2 as YYDKDF. V and J are trimmed by 4 bases and 2 bases, and the gene matches miss 7 bases of the junction. The specimen was PBMCs. The clonotype comes from a human donor in good health. The sequence joins TRBV15 to TRBJ2-7; 8 bases in the junction line up with TRBD1. The DNA is TGTGCCACCAGCATAAGAGGACAGGGTGCCTACGAGCAGTACTTC. It is translated as CATSIRGQGAYEQYF.